The sequence of this T cell receptor (beta chain) was determined in a study of breast tumors, draining lymph nodes, adjacent tissues. TCRdb reanalysed the multiplex PCR reads using MiXCR and keeps one entry per CDR3 protein. The table lists tens of thousands of distinct CDR3 sequences, 45% to 65% of them singletons. Study-wide findings and caveats: The lymph node origin of tumor T cells was framed as consistent with a hypothesis, not demonstrated. Tumor repertoires ranked between lymph nodes and nontumor tissue in diversity, with V and J gene preferences.

The CDR3 covers 13 residues. Germline CDR1 reads SGHTA; CDR2 reads FQGNSA. J was trimmed by 8 bases and V by 4 bases; bases with no gene match: 4. Comment on this clonotype: Its antigen is currently unknown.

This receptor was taken from a female donor with breast cancer. Some clones in this sample may be carry-over from other donors' samples. Sequencing input: breast tumor tissue. The genes are TRBV7-2 and TRBJ1-4; 7 nucleotides align to TRBD1. CDR3 region: CASSYPTGEKLFF. The CDR3 coding sequence is TGTGCCAGCAGCTACCCGACAGGGGAAAAACTGTTTTTT.